A single sample is the source of the 6 T cell receptor beta chains below, sequenced in a study of regulatory T cells in long-lasting Graves disease. The authors built TCR beta libraries using iRepertoire HTBI primers and Arm-PCR of CDR3 regions. MiXCR was run by TCRdb on the multiplex PCR reads, yielding one entry per CDR3 protein. The sample shows hundreds of thousands of distinct CDR3 sequences, 22% of them seen only once. Sample time point: persistent/refractory GD, antithyroid drugs over 5 years with positive TRAb. PBMC-derived RNA was used for the TCR library. The starting material was peripheral blood mononuclear cells (PBMCs), obtained when the disease was refractory, from a patient treated with antithyroid drugs. The receptors stem from a female donor with Graves disease.

This clonotype turned up a few times. CDR3: CASSGQGISNQPQHF. The CDR3 DNA reads TGTGCCAGCAGTGGACAGGGAATTAGCAATCAGCCCCAGCATTTT. The V call is TRBV6-1, the J call TRBJ1-5, with TRBD1 matching 7 bases. V shed 4 bases, J shed 0 bases, and the junction held 3 bases outside the gene matches. Germline V gives CDR1 MNHNS, CDR2 SASEGT. This CDR3 spans 15 amino acids.

This clonotype occurred a few times. CDR3 DNA: TGTGCCAGCAGCTTGGAGTCAGGGTCGAACACTGAAGCTTTCTTT. This translates into CASSLESGSNTEAFF. The chain employs TRBV5-5 and TRBJ1-1; perhaps TRBD1 as D (5 bases). The V end was cut by 0 bases, the J end by 1 base, with 10 bases between. The germline CDR1 and CDR2 sequences are SGHKS and YYEKEE (reference sequence). The CDR3 sequence is 15 residues long. The whole variable domain, filled in from reference TRBV5-5 and TRBJ1-1, reads DAGVTQSPTHLIKTRGQQVTLRCSPISGHKSVSWYQQVLGQGPQFIFQYYEKEERGRGNFPDRFSARQFPNYSSELNVNALLLGDSALYLCASSLESGSNTEAFFGQGTRLTVV.

This clonotype appeared a few times. The chain employs TRBV9 and TRBJ2-5, with D tentatively TRBD2 (7 bases). The V gene's germline CDR1 is SGDLS and CDR2 YYNGEE. V lost 3 bases and J 2 bases, leaving 14 bases between the germline ends. This CDR3 spans 15 amino acids. The CDR3 region has the DNA TGTGCCAGCAGCGGGGGGCTAGCGGCACAAGAGACCCAGTACTTC. It yields the protein CASSGGLAAQETQYF.

At least ten counts were recorded for this clonotype. The rearrangement uses TRBV6-5 and TRBJ1-4; D is ambiguous. Looked up from germline, CDR1 is MNHEY and CDR2 is SVGAGI. Trimming stripped 1 base from V and 5 bases from J, with 11 bases between. The CDR3 length is 15 residues. CDR3: CASSYFGGRNEKLFF. The CDR3, as DNA: TGTGCCAGCAGTTACTTCGGCGGGAGAAATGAAAAACTGTTTTTT.

This clonotype was seen at least ten times. The V and J genes are TRBV27 and TRBJ2-5; 11 bases agree with TRBD2. V lost 6 bases and J lost 5; bases outside the gene matches: 5. The germline V gene encodes CDR1 MNHEY and CDR2 SMNVEV (reference sequence). The CDR3 is 14 residues long. This CDR3 is CASRLSGRDETQYF. In DNA, the CDR3 is TGTGCCAGCAGACTTAGCGGGAGGGATGAGACCCAGTACTTC.

This clonotype was seen a handful of times. This sequence joins TRBV20-1 and TRBJ2-3; 9 bases align to TRBD2. With V trimmed by 5 bases and J by 8 bases, 8 bases remained unmatched. The length of the CDR3 is 13 residues. CDR1 is DFQATT, CDR2 SNEGSKA, per germline (reference sequence). The CDR3 loop reads CSADLAGGGTQYF. CDR3 nucleotides: TGCAGTGCTGACCTTGCGGGAGGGGGTACGCAGTATTTT.